This record looks at one T cell receptor beta chain sequence and its context. Its antigen is currently unknown. This entry is derived from a study of cytomegalovirus exposure and HLA in healthy donors. CDR3 size: 14 residues. Germline CDR1 is SGHAT and CDR2 is FQNNGV. V shed 3 bases and J 0 bases; nucleotides not matched to a gene: 2. The PCR used 60 Vbeta and 13 Jbeta primers. Sequenced by immunoSEQ multiplex PCR; TCRdb stores in-frame clones only, minus some. Its table lists about 210,000 clones. Study-level points and caveats: There were reportedly fewer N-insertions in an Asian-associated ancestry cluster than the roughly 700-donor mean, in a later analysis. Likely technical artifact: a cluster of highly shared sequence variants.

V usage is TRBV11-2 and J usage is TRBJ2-7, with 7 bases matching TRBD1. The source of this sequence is a woman in her 30s in good health and CMV-seropositive. The source material was PBMCs. The CDR3 DNA sequence: TGTGCCAGCAGCTTGGGACAGAGCTCCTACGAGCAGTACTTC. The encoded protein is CASSLGQSSYEQYF.